Shown below are 29 T cell receptor beta chains from a single sample sequenced in a study of OX40 agonist ivuxolimab in advanced cancers. Using immunoSEQ multiplex PCR, the repertoire was profiled, and TCRdb retains in-frame clones only, with some absent. This table holds around 72,000 clones, roughly nine tenths found once. Material: CD4+ or CD8+ T cells sorted from blood, obtained in a trial of the OX40 agonist ivuxolimab. All receptors derive from an adult with an advanced solid tumor such as melanoma, head and neck, liver or kidney cancer.

The chain is built from TRBV27 and TRBJ2-1; D is possibly TRBD2 (5 bases). From germline, CDR1 is MNHEY and CDR2 SMNVEV (reference sequence). The CDR3 sequence is 16 residues long. V was shortened by 3 bases and J by 4 bases, with 16 bases between the two germline ends. CDR3 loop: CASSFRRLEGYNEQFF. CDR3 coding DNA: TGTGCCAGCAGTTTTAGGCGACTCGAGGGATACAATGAGCAGTTCTTC.

About this clone itself: An end of the junction differs from the germline gene, which may be a read error. The identical CDR3 is also encoded by other nucleotide sequences in the sample. V and J are TRBV5-4 and TRBJ2-2; the D gene is possibly TRBD1 (6 bases). The germline gives CDR1 SGHNT, CDR2 YYREEE (reference sequence). This CDR3 comprises 14 residues. DNA for the CDR3: TGTGCCAGCAGCTTGGGAAGGGACACCGGGGAGCTGTTTTTC. It specifies CASSLGRDTGELFF.

V usage is TRBV5-1 and J usage is TRBJ2-3, with 14 bases matching TRBD2. J lost 0 bases, V lost 3 bases, and 3 bases had no gene match. Germline loops: CDR1 SGHRS, CDR2 YFSETQ. The CDR3 loop spans 17 amino acids. Here the CDR3 DNA reads TGCGCCAGCAGCTCAGGACTAGCGGGAGGTAGCACAGATACGCAGTATTTT. Its protein product is CASSSGLAGGSTDTQYF.

This chain uses TRBV4-2 with TRBJ1-2, with D possibly being TRBD1 (5 bases). The CDR3 runs 14 residues. Germline CDR1 LGHNA, CDR2 YNFKEQ. The germline V and J ends were trimmed by 0 bases and 5 bases, with 10 bases remaining between them. The CDR3 coding sequence is TGTGCCAGCAGCCAAGATGGGGGGGTTTATGGCTACACCTTC. Amino acid sequence: CASSQDGGVYGYTF.

To note about this clone: In the same sample, other DNA sequences code for this CDR3. The CDR3 DNA is TGTGCCAGCAGCCCCGGGACAGACTATGGCTACACCTTC. As protein: CASSPGTDYGYTF. This chain uses TRBV2 with TRBJ1-2, with 7 bases aligning to TRBD1. Trimming cost V 6 bases and J 3 bases; bases outside gene matches: 4. The CDR3 consists of 13 residues. Germline loops: CDR1 SNHLY, CDR2 FYNNEI.

The gene calls are TRBV5-1 and TRBJ2-3; tentative D call: TRBD1 (5 bases). The germline V gene encodes CDR1 SGHRS and CDR2 YFSETQ. This CDR3 is built from 18 residues. With 4 bases removed from V and 6 bases from J, the gap between germline ends came to 27 bases. CDR3 sequence reads: CASSPGLVLAESGDTQYF. DNA for the CDR3: TGCGCCAGCAGCCCCGGGTTAGTATTGGCGGAGTCAGGGGATACGCAGTATTTT.

This clone is a singleton in its sample. The V gene is TRBV28, the J gene TRBJ1-2; D may be TRBD1 (6 bases). CDR1 is MDHEN, CDR2 SYDVKM, per germline. Trimming pared 10 bases from V and 0 bases from J, leaving 9 bases between. The CDR3 runs to 12 residues. The CDR3 sequence: CATTGTNYGYTF. CDR3 bases: TGTGCCACCACAGGGACTAACTATGGCTACACCTTC.

This chain links TRBV27 with TRBJ2-7; 12 bases are shared with TRBD1. Looked up from germline, CDR1 is MNHEY and CDR2 is SMNVEV (reference sequence). The length of the CDR3 is 15 residues. Trimming removed 6 bases from V and 9 bases from J; junction bases left unmatched: 12. DNA of the CDR3: TGTGCCAGCAGACCGGGACAGGGGGCGCCTGGGGGGCAGTACTTC. Its translation: CASRPGQGAPGGQYF.

This chain links TRBV7-9 with TRBJ2-4, with 13 bases matching TRBD2. The CDR3 runs 18 residues. From germline, CDR1 is SEHNR and CDR2 FQNEAQ (reference sequence). The V segment lost 1 base and the J segment 0 bases; nucleotides outside the gene matches: 3. Written as DNA, the CDR3 is TGTGCCAGCAGCTTAGGGACTAGCGGGGGCATAGCCAAAAACATTCAGTACTTC. The encoded protein is CASSLGTSGGIAKNIQYF.

The V call is TRBV10-3, the J call TRBJ2-3; possible D gene TRBD1, 6 bases. This CDR3 contains 14 residues. The V gene's germline CDR1 is ENHRY and CDR2 SYGVKD. V was cut by 6 bases and J by 3 bases, with 13 bases left in between. The CDR3, as DNA: TGTGCCATCAGGGCAGGGGAACGAACAGATACGCAGTATTTT. It specifies CAIRAGERTDTQYF.

This sequence joins TRBV6-1 and TRBJ1-1; 7 bases match TRBD1. Trimming took 6 bases from V and 7 from J; bases not matched to a gene: 11. The CDR3 is made up of 14 amino acids. Germline CDR1 is MNHNS and CDR2 is SASEGT. The CDR3 DNA sequence: TGTGCCAGCAGACAACAGGGGCGAGGGGATGAAGCTTTCTTT. Its translation is CASRQQGRGDEAFF.

The rearrangement uses TRBV20-1 and TRBJ2-5; D is ambiguous. Germline V gives CDR1 DFQATT, CDR2 SNEGSKA (reference sequence). The CDR3 is 10 amino acids. The ends were cut back, 3 bases at V and 3 bases at J, with 2 bases in the middle. The CDR3 reads CSASEETQYF. In DNA, the CDR3 is TGCAGTGCTAGTGAAGAGACCCAGTACTTC.

J is TRBJ1-5 and V is TRBV30; 7 bases are a match to TRBD1. V lost 1 base and J lost 3; bases outside the gene matches: 6. Germline assignment: CDR1 GTSNPN and CDR2 SVGIG (reference sequence). The CDR3 extends over 15 amino acids. CDR3 nucleotide sequence: TGTGCCTGGAGTGCGTCAGGGGGTTTCAATCAGCCCCAGCATTTT. It is translated as CAWSASGGFNQPQHF.

This chain joins TRBV7-2 and TRBJ2-7; 9 bases match TRBD1. V dropped 7 bases and J dropped 2; count of bases not matched to a gene: 3. The CDR3 is 13 residues long. The germline gives CDR1 SGHTA, CDR2 FQGNSA. The CDR3 sequence: CASTRQGAYEQYF. Written as DNA, the CDR3 is TGTGCCAGCACCCGACAGGGGGCCTACGAGCAGTACTTC. Filled out from reference TRBV7-2 and TRBJ2-7, the complete variable domain reads GAGVSQSPSNKVTEKGKDVELRCDPISGHTALYWYRQSLGQGLEFLIYFQGNSAPDKSGLPSDRFSAERTGGSVSTLTIQRTQQEDSAVYLCASTRQGAYEQYFGPGTRLTVT.

The chain joins TRBV19 to TRBJ2-5; 7 positions match TRBD1. This CDR3 has 13 residues. The junction had 2 bases not matched to a gene; V was cut back by 6 bases and J by 1 base. The V gene's germline CDR1 is LNHDA and CDR2 SQIVND (reference sequence). The chain's CDR3 is CASSRDSQETQYF. For the CDR3, the DNA is TGTGCCAGTAGCCGGGACAGCCAAGAGACCCAGTACTTC.

The chain links TRBV19 to TRBJ2-3; 8 bases are a match to TRBD1. With V trimmed by 3 bases and J by 0 bases, 5 bases remained unmatched. Germline assignment: CDR1 LNHDA and CDR2 SQIVND (reference sequence). The CDR3 consists of 16 residues. CDR3 nucleotide sequence: TGTGCCAGTAGTATCGGTGACAGGGGTAGCACAGATACGCAGTATTTT. Amino acids: CASSIGDRGSTDTQYF.

The chain carries TRBV7-8 and TRBJ2-7, with TRBD1 as a possible D gene (6 bases). Germline CDR1 reads SGHVS; CDR2 reads FQNEAQ. The CDR3 consists of 14 residues. Trimming removed 4 bases at V and 3 bases at J, with 13 bases between. As DNA, the CDR3 is TGTGCCAGCAGCTCTACAGGGTCCGGCTACGAGCAGTACTTC. This gives the protein CASSSTGSGYEQYF.

This chain connects TRBV14 to TRBJ1-3; no clear D. The V end lost 1 base, the J end lost 7 bases, and 14 bases lay between the germline ends. Germline CDR1 SGHDN, CDR2 FVKESK. This CDR3 contains 15 residues. This chain's CDR3 is CASSQVGGWRNTIYF. CDR3 in DNA: TGTGCCAGCAGCCAAGTAGGAGGTTGGAGGAACACCATATATTTT. The entire variable domain, with the rest obtained from reference TRBV14 and TRBJ1-3, is as follows: EAGVTQFPSHSVIEKGQTVTLRCDPISGHDNLYWYRRVMGKEIKFLLHFVKESKQDESGMPNNRFLAERTGGTYSTLKVQPAELEDSGVYFCASSQVGGWRNTIYFGEGSWLTVV.

The chain uses TRBV18 and TRBJ1-3, with D perhaps matching TRBD1 (6 bases). The CDR3 consists of 17 residues. Germline CDR1 KGHSH, CDR2 LQKENI. The V end lost 3 bases, the J end lost 0 bases, and 15 bases lay between the germline ends. The CDR3 DNA follows: TGTGCCAGCTCACCCCAGGGGACCGGATCCTCTGGAAACACCATATATTTT. It codes for CASSPQGTGSSGNTIYF.

V usage is TRBV6-1 and J usage is TRBJ2-7; D perhaps matches TRBD1 (7 bases). V shed 8 bases and J shed 2 bases, with 16 bases lying between them. The CDR3 has 14 residues. Germline V lookup: CDR1 MNHNS, CDR2 SASEGT. The CDR3 DNA sequence: TGTGCCAGCCCAGGGGGGCTGAGAGCCTACGAGCAGTACTTC. Its protein product is CASPGGLRAYEQYF.

The CDR3 reads CASSPELTGFSGANVLTF. The CDR3 coding sequence is TGTGCCAGCAGCCCCGAACTGACAGGTTTCTCTGGGGCCAACGTCCTGACTTTC. The chain combines TRBV5-4 with TRBJ2-6, with D possibly being TRBD1 (6 bases). Germline assignment: CDR1 SGHNT and CDR2 YYREEE (reference sequence). Trimming shortened V by 4 bases and J by 0 bases, and 17 bases separated the two germline ends. This CDR3 spans 18 amino acids.

The V gene is TRBV30, the J gene TRBJ1-3, with D perhaps matching TRBD1 (6 bases). V gave up 1 base and J gave up 2 bases, with 6 bases separating them. The CDR3 spans 13 residues. CDR1 and CDR2 (germline): GTSNPN, SVGIG (reference sequence). CDR3 coding DNA: TGTGCCTGGAGTGGACAGGCTGGAAACACCATATATTTT. This encodes CAWSGQAGNTIYF.

The chain couples TRBV30 to TRBJ1-1, with D unclear. From germline, CDR1 is GTSNPN and CDR2 SVGIG (reference sequence). The CDR3 extends over 13 amino acids. Trimming took 0 bases from V and 1 from J, leaving 6 bases between them. CDR3 sequence (DNA): TGTGCCTGGAGTGTAGCCGGGAACACTGAAGCTTTCTTT. It codes for CAWSVAGNTEAFF.

The chain is built from TRBV7-9 and TRBJ2-7; D unclear. The CDR3 extends over 11 amino acids. Germline CDR1 reads SEHNR; CDR2 reads FQNEAQ (reference sequence). The ends were cut back, 5 bases at V and 6 bases at J, with 8 bases in the middle. The CDR3 DNA reads as TGTGCCAGCAGCCTGGGCCCCGAGCAGTACTTC. Translating gives CASSLGPEQYF.

The chain couples TRBV7-9 to TRBJ2-5, with D possibly being TRBD2 (6 bases). The ends were cut back, 8 bases at V and 2 bases at J, with 9 bases in the middle. The germline V gene encodes CDR1 SEHNR and CDR2 FQNEAQ (reference sequence). The CDR3 contains 12 residues. CDR3 sequence (DNA): TGTGCCAGCGGACGGGGGCAAGAGACCCAGTACTTC. It encodes CASGRGQETQYF. Full variable domain (missing parts from reference TRBV7-9 and TRBJ2-5): DTGVSQNPRHKITKRGQNVTFRCDPISEHNRLYWYRQTLGQGPEFLTYFQNEAQLEKSRLLSDRFSAERPKGSFSTLEIQRTEQGDSAMYLCASGRGQETQYFGPGTRLLVL.

The CDR3 coding sequence is TGCGCCAGCAGCGCCGGACAGGGGGATAGTTCACCCCTCCACTTT. Its protein is CASSAGQGDSSPLHF. The gene calls are TRBV5-1 and TRBJ1-6; TRBD1 matches 10 bases. The CDR3 loop spans 15 amino acids. Per the germline V gene, CDR1 is SGHRS and CDR2 is YFSETQ. Trimming removed 4 bases from V and 9 bases from J; junction bases left unmatched: 7.

The chain joins TRBV10-2 to TRBJ2-6; D possibly corresponds to TRBD1 (6 bases). Germline V CDR1 and CDR2: WSHSY, SAAADI. The V gene lost 3 bases and the J gene lost 3 bases, with 9 bases spanning the gap. CDR3 length: 15 amino acids. DNA of the CDR3: TGCGCCAGCAGTGAACAGGGTGGTGGGGCCAACGTCCTGACTTTC. Its protein product is CASSEQGGGANVLTF.

The rearrangement links TRBV9 to TRBJ1-3; 10 bases fit TRBD1. V trimming: 0 bases; J trimming: 0 bases; junction bases outside the gene matches: 9. CDR1 and CDR2 (germline): SGDLS, YYNGEE. This CDR3 contains 19 residues. CDR3 protein: CASSVGDRGPVSSGNTIYF. CDR3 coding DNA: TGTGCCAGCAGCGTAGGGGACAGGGGCCCCGTAAGCTCTGGAAACACCATATATTTT. Together with reference TRBV9 and TRBJ1-3, the CDR3 gives the full variable domain: DSGVTQTPKHLITATGQRVTLRCSPRSGDLSVYWYQQSLDQGLQFLIQYYNGEERAKGNILERFSAQQFPDLHSELNLSSLELGDSALYFCASSVGDRGPVSSGNTIYFGEGSWLTVV.

V and J are TRBV6-5 and TRBJ2-1; tentatively, D is TRBD1 (6 bases). The CDR3 loop spans 15 amino acids. CDR1 is MNHEY and CDR2 is SVGAGI in the germline V gene. V shed 2 bases and J shed 4 bases, with 12 bases lying between them. The CDR3 DNA is TGTGCCAGCAGTTACGCCGGGACACCTTACAATGAGCAGTTCTTC. It codes for CASSYAGTPYNEQFF.